What follows are 7 T cell receptor beta chains derived from one specimen sequenced in a study of cytomegalovirus exposure and HLA in healthy donors. Primers: 60 Vbeta forward and 13 Jbeta reverse. Sequencing was performed with immunoSEQ multiplex PCR; in TCRdb, only in-frame clones are kept and a portion is missing. The table includes some 65,000 clones, 70% to 80% detected once. The material sequenced was PBMCs. These TCRs come from a girl between 5 and 17 years old in good health and CMV-seropositive.

The genes are TRBV9 and TRBJ2-1; 8 bases match TRBD2. Germline V gene sequence: CDR1 SGDLS, CDR2 YYNGEE. V lost 3 bases, J lost 4 bases, and 3 bases stayed unmatched. The CDR3 covers 14 residues. This CDR3 is CASSETSGYNEQFF. CDR3 bases: TGTGCCAGCAGCGAAACTAGCGGATACAATGAGCAGTTCTTC.

The rearrangement uses TRBV7-9 and TRBJ2-7; unclear D gene. V shed 5 bases and J shed 1 base, with 6 bases lying between them. The CDR3 consists of 12 residues. Germline CDR1 and CDR2: SEHNR and FQNEAQ (reference sequence). CDR3 sequence reads: CASSTASYEQYF. CDR3 DNA sequence: TGTGCCAGCAGCACTGCGTCCTACGAGCAGTACTTC.

The chain carries TRBV5-6 and TRBJ1-2; 9 bases map to TRBD1. Looked up from germline, CDR1 is SGHDT and CDR2 is YYEEEE. Trimming took 4 bases from V and 7 from J; bases not matched to a gene: 11. This CDR3 contains 15 residues. The CDR3 loop is CASSPKGQGSVGYTF. In DNA form, the CDR3 reads TGTGCCAGCAGCCCAAAGGGACAGGGCTCGGTTGGCTACACCTTC. Full variable domain (rest looked up from reference TRBV5-6 and TRBJ1-2): DAGVTQSPTHLIKTRGQQVTLRCSPKSGHDTVSWYQQALGQGPQFIFQYYEEEERQRGNFPDRFSGHQFPNYSSELNVNALLLGDSALYLCASSPKGQGSVGYTFGSGTRLTVV.

In this sample, this clone turned up a few times. The V call is TRBV6-5, the J call TRBJ2-7; no clear D gene. The germline CDR1 and CDR2 sequences are MNHEY and SVGAGI. Trimming stripped 5 bases from V and 3 bases from J, with 5 bases between. The CDR3 totals 11 residues. CDR3 sequence (DNA): TGTGCCAGCAGTCCCAACTACGAGCAGTACTTC. Protein sequence: CASSPNYEQYF.

This sequence joins TRBV7-9 and TRBJ1-2; D may be TRBD1 (6 bases). Trimming shortened V by 8 bases and J by 6 bases, and 16 bases separated the two germline ends. In germline, CDR1 is SEHNR, CDR2 FQNEAQ (reference sequence). The CDR3 runs 13 residues. The CDR3 loop is CASGKQGKDGYTF. CDR3 bases: TGTGCCAGCGGCAAACAGGGAAAGGATGGCTACACCTTC.

V is TRBV5-1 and J is TRBJ2-5; TRBD2 is a possible D gene (5 bases). V was shortened by 3 bases and J by 2 bases, with 5 bases between the two germline ends. Germline V CDR1 and CDR2: SGHRS, YFSETQ. The CDR3 has 12 amino acids. The CDR3 is CASSSGQETQYF. CDR3 sequence (DNA): TGCGCCAGCAGCTCGGGACAAGAGACCCAGTACTTC. The whole variable domain, remainder taken from reference TRBV5-1 and TRBJ2-5, is KAGVTQTPRYLIKTRGQQVTLSCSPISGHRSVSWYQQTPGQGLQFLFEYFSETQRNKGNFPGRFSGRQFSNSRSEMNVSTLELGDSALYLCASSSGQETQYFGPGTRLLVL.

The chain has TRBV28 and TRBJ2-2, with TRBD1 matching over 7 bases. The CDR3 consists of 16 residues. Trimming cost V 6 bases and J 2 bases; bases outside gene matches: 9. Germline assignment: CDR1 MDHEN and CDR2 SYDVKM. The CDR3 region has the DNA TGTGCCAGCAGCTCTGCAGGGGGAGCTAACACCGGGGAGCTGTTTTTT. This gives the protein CASSSAGGANTGELFF.